These 28 T cell receptor beta chains originate from one sample sequenced in a study of T cell responses to AZD1222 COVID-19 vaccine. Data came from immunoSEQ multiplex PCR; TCRdb stores just in-frame clones and leaves some out. The repertoire holds 100,000 to 150,000 clones, with about nine tenths as singletons. This specimen was peripheral blood, taken on day 0 of AZD1222 vaccination. Every receptor here comes from an adult in good health.

The chain joins TRBV7-3 to TRBJ2-3, with TRBD2 identical over 8 bases. CDR1 SGHTA and CDR2 FQGTGA come from the germline V gene. CDR3 length equals 15 residues. V shed 2 bases and J 1 base; nucleotides not matched to a gene: 2. CDR3: CASSLAGGRTDTQYF. The CDR3 DNA is TGTGCCAGCAGCTTAGCGGGAGGACGCACAGATACGCAGTATTTT.

CDR3 region: CASSYPRTANTEAFF. DNA of the CDR3: TGTGCCAGCAGTTATCCTAGGACAGCGAACACTGAAGCTTTCTTT. The chain has TRBV6-6 and TRBJ1-1; D is perhaps TRBD1 (6 bases). This CDR3 is 15 amino acids long. The V end was cut by 3 bases, the J end by 1 base, with 12 bases between. Germline CDR1 MNHNY, CDR2 SVGAGI (reference sequence).

V is TRBV7-9 and J is TRBJ1-2; D uncertain. The CDR3 consists of 15 residues. Germline V gives CDR1 SEHNR, CDR2 FQNEAQ (reference sequence). The V end lost 1 base, the J end lost 0 bases, and 9 bases lay between the germline ends. CDR3 protein: CASSLEQTTNYGYTF. DNA of the CDR3: TGTGCCAGCAGCTTAGAACAGACTACTAACTATGGCTACACCTTC.

The gene calls are TRBV6-2 or TRBV6-3 and TRBJ2-7; D not certain. The CDR3 has 13 amino acids. In germline, CDR1 is MNHEY, CDR2 SVGEGT. Trimming pared 0 bases from V and 3 bases from J, leaving 6 bases between. The CDR3 region is CASSYSTGYEQYF. In DNA, the CDR3 is TGTGCCAGCAGTTACTCGACTGGCTACGAGCAGTACTTC.

This rearrangement joins TRBV6-5 to TRBJ1-2; 7 nucleotides match TRBD1. Germline V gives CDR1 MNHEY, CDR2 SVGAGI. The ends lost 8 bases at V and 1 base at J; junction bases unmatched: 10. The CDR3 consists of 15 residues. The CDR3 region is CASHARDRDNYGYTF. In DNA, the CDR3 is TGTGCCAGCCATGCAAGGGACAGAGATAACTATGGCTACACCTTC.

The genes are TRBV2 and TRBJ1-1; weak D call: TRBD1 (5 bases). This CDR3 has 12 amino acids. Germline loops: CDR1 SNHLY, CDR2 FYNNEI. V lost 8 bases to trimming and J lost 7 bases, with 14 bases between them. The CDR3 sequence is CASPEGPSEAFF. CDR3 sequence (DNA): TGTGCCAGCCCGGAGGGACCCAGTGAAGCTTTCTTT. Variable domain in full (rest from reference TRBV2 and TRBJ1-1): EPEVTQTPSHQVTQMGQEVILRCVPISNHLYFYWYRQILGQKVEFLVSFYNNEISEKSEIFDDQFSVERPDGSNFTLKIRSTKLEDSAMYFCASPEGPSEAFFGQGTRLTVV.

The chain couples TRBV5-1 to TRBJ1-2; perhaps TRBD1 as D (5 bases). Trimming took 2 bases from V and 4 from J, leaving 9 bases between them. The germline V gene has CDR1 SGHRS and CDR2 YFSETQ. This CDR3 has 13 amino acids. This chain's CDR3 is CASSFAGPYGYTF. The CDR3 region has the DNA TGCGCCAGCAGCTTCGCAGGGCCCTATGGCTACACCTTC.

The rearrangement uses TRBV10-1 and TRBJ2-2; D is perhaps TRBD2 (5 bases). CDR3 length equals 16 residues. V lost 4 bases and J lost 1, with 13 bases in between. Germline values: CDR1 WNHNN, CDR2 SYGVQD (reference sequence). This CDR3 reads CASSGQRHLNTGELFF. In nucleotides, the CDR3 is TGCGCCAGCAGTGGCCAGCGGCATTTGAACACCGGGGAGCTGTTTTTT.

The chain combines TRBV7-8 with TRBJ1-1; TRBD1 matches 7 bases. The CDR3 contains 16 residues. The V and J ends lost 2 bases and 5 bases, in that order; junction bases with no gene match: 11. Per germline, CDR1 SGHVS and CDR2 FQNEAQ. The CDR3 reads CASSLPYLTGWTEAFF. CDR3 DNA sequence: TGTGCCAGCAGCTTACCCTACCTGACAGGGTGGACTGAAGCTTTCTTT.

This clone has a handful of counts. The chain carries TRBV12-3 or TRBV12-4 and TRBJ1-1, with D maybe TRBD1 (5 bases). The CDR3 contains 13 residues. V lost 4 bases and J lost 5, with 11 bases in between. The CDR3, as DNA: TGTGCCAGCAGTTCACTCCAGGGAACTGAAGCTTTCTTT. Protein: CASSSLQGTEAFF.

This chain connects TRBV2 to TRBJ2-1; TRBD2 aligns across 10 bases. Trimming cost V 7 bases and J 4 bases; bases outside gene matches: 4. In germline, CDR1 is SNHLY, CDR2 FYNNEI. The CDR3 is made up of 14 amino acids. Here the CDR3 reads CASKRTSGYNEQFF. CDR3 bases: TGTGCCAGCAAACGGACTAGCGGATACAATGAGCAGTTCTTC.

This chain uses TRBV9 with TRBJ1-2; TRBD1 aligns across 7 bases. Germline V CDR1 and CDR2: SGDLS, YYNGEE. V lost 7 bases, J lost 6 bases, and 3 bases stayed unmatched. The CDR3 sequence is 11 residues long. CDR3 residues: CASRQGNGYTF. CDR3 nucleotides: TGTGCCAGCCGACAGGGTAATGGCTACACCTTC.

The chain has TRBV6-6 and TRBJ1-1; D remains ambiguous. The ends were cut back, 2 bases at V and 7 bases at J, with 8 bases in the middle. The CDR3 has 12 amino acids. The V gene's germline CDR1 is MNHNY and CDR2 SVGAGI (reference sequence). This chain's CDR3 is CASSYTGLEAFF. CDR3 sequence (DNA): TGTGCCAGCAGTTACACCGGGCTTGAAGCTTTCTTT.

V and J are TRBV5-1 and TRBJ2-3, with D possibly being TRBD2 (5 bases). The V gene lost 1 base and the J gene lost 4 bases, with 16 bases spanning the gap. Germline-derived CDR1 and CDR2 are SGHRS and YFSETQ. CDR3 length: 16 residues. Here the CDR3 DNA reads TGCGCCAGCAGCTTGACCTGGACTTCACCTTCAGATACGCAGTATTTT. Its protein is CASSLTWTSPSDTQYF.

The chain uses TRBV9 and TRBJ1-4; 7 bases map to TRBD1. V lost 3 bases, J lost 0 bases, and 5 bases stayed unmatched. The germline CDR1 and CDR2 sequences are SGDLS and YYNGEE. The CDR3 covers 16 residues. The CDR3 protein is CASSAGGDATNEKLFF. CDR3 nucleotides: TGTGCCAGCAGCGCAGGGGGAGACGCAACTAATGAAAAACTGTTTTTT.

The genes are TRBV24-1 and TRBJ2-1; D is perhaps TRBD2 (6 bases). This CDR3 spans 16 amino acids. The germline V gene encodes CDR1 KGHDR and CDR2 SFDVKD. Trimming stripped 1 base from V and 3 bases from J, with 12 bases between. DNA of the CDR3: TGTGCCACCAGTGATTTATCGGGAGACATCTACAATGAGCAGTTCTTC. Translation gives CATSDLSGDIYNEQFF.

The chain recombines TRBV7-8 with TRBJ1-2; 8 bases match TRBD1. J lost 5 bases, V lost 4 bases, and 12 bases had no gene match. The CDR3 consists of 16 residues. Looked up from germline, CDR1 is SGHVS and CDR2 is FQNEAQ. The DNA of the CDR3 is TGTGCCAGCAGCTCAGGGGGCGTGGCAGGCAAATATGGCTACACCTTC. Protein product: CASSSGGVAGKYGYTF.

This chain connects TRBV7-9 to TRBJ1-3; no clear D. This CDR3 has 19 residues. The V gene lost 2 bases and the J gene lost 0 bases, with 20 bases spanning the gap. Germline CDR1 reads SEHNR; CDR2 reads FQNEAQ (reference sequence). The CDR3 DNA is TGTGCCAGCAGCTTACCCCGTTACCCGGTAGGGAGCTCTGGAAACACCATATATTTT. It translates to CASSLPRYPVGSSGNTIYF.

The chain uses TRBV6-5 and TRBJ2-2; possibly TRBD2 for D (6 bases). This CDR3 is 16 amino acids long. Between the trimmed V and J ends, which lost 0 bases and 4 bases, there was a span of 12 bases. From germline, CDR1 is MNHEY and CDR2 SVGAGI. CDR3 in DNA: TGTGCCAGCAGTTACTCGGGGGGAAAGGGCACCGGGGAGCTGTTTTTT. Its protein product is CASSYSGGKGTGELFF.

The rearrangement links TRBV10-3 to TRBJ2-3, with 7 bases identical to TRBD2. V shed 6 bases and J 0 bases; nucleotides not matched to a gene: 18. The length of the CDR3 is 19 residues. Looked up from germline, CDR1 is ENHRY and CDR2 is SYGVKD. Written as DNA, the CDR3 is TGTGCCATCAGGGAAGCGGGTGCGGGAGCTAGAACTAGCACAGATACGCAGTATTTT. Translating it yields CAIREAGAGARTSTDTQYF.

The chain uses TRBV19 and TRBJ2-5, with 7 bases fitting TRBD2. The CDR3 spans 15 residues. Germline V gene data show CDR1 as LNHDA and CDR2 as SQIVND (reference sequence). J gave up 6 bases and V 6 bases, and 13 bases lay outside the gene matches. The CDR3 protein is CASSGGRRLGKTQYF. CDR3 nucleotide sequence: TGTGCCAGTAGCGGCGGGAGAAGATTAGGAAAGACCCAGTACTTC.

This clone came up once. This rearrangement joins TRBV5-1 to TRBJ1-1; D is unclear. The CDR3 covers 12 residues. Germline loops: CDR1 SGHRS, CDR2 YFSETQ. V was pared by 1 base and J by 5 bases, with 6 bases between. The CDR3 loop is CASSLLGTEAFF. The CDR3 DNA reads TGCGCCAGCAGCTTGCTCGGAACTGAAGCTTTCTTT.

The chain carries TRBV24-1 and TRBJ2-2, with 13 bases identical to TRBD2. V lost 5 bases and J lost 6; bases outside the gene matches: 14. The CDR3 has 19 residues. CDR1 KGHDR and CDR2 SFDVKD come from the germline V gene. The DNA for the CDR3 is TGTGCCACCAGTGGGACCTCTGGACTAGCGGGGGCCGGCGCCGGGGAGCTGTTTTTT. Protein: CATSGTSGLAGAGAGELFF.

The chain links TRBV11-2 to TRBJ2-7; 10 bases align to TRBD2. V shed 2 bases, J shed 4 bases, and the junction held 11 bases outside the gene matches. CDR1 SGHAT and CDR2 FQNNGV come from the germline V gene. This CDR3 contains 17 residues. The chain's CDR3 is CASSLLAGVRSRYEQYF. In nucleotides, the CDR3 is TGTGCCAGCAGCTTACTAGCGGGAGTGCGGTCTAGGTACGAGCAGTACTTC.

V usage is TRBV18 and J usage is TRBJ2-1; the match to TRBD2 covers 8 bases. Germline V gene data show CDR1 as KGHSH and CDR2 as LQKENI. Trimming cost V 1 base and J 7 bases; bases outside gene matches: 6. This CDR3 is 15 amino acids long. This CDR3 is CASSPRAGDWNEQFF. The CDR3 region has the DNA TGTGCCAGCTCACCACGAGCGGGAGATTGGAATGAGCAGTTCTTC.

This clone came up once. The chain employs TRBV27 and TRBJ1-5; a possible D gene is TRBD1 (6 bases). The V gene's germline CDR1 is MNHEY and CDR2 SMNVEV (reference sequence). The V and J ends lost 2 bases and 1 base respectively, with 18 bases between them. The CDR3 runs to 18 residues. The CDR3 DNA follows: TGTGCCAGCAGTTTAATGGGGGGGCCACGGGGGAGCAATCAGCCCCAGCATTTT. Its translation is CASSLMGGPRGSNQPQHF.

There are a few counts of this clone. The V and J genes are TRBV30 and TRBJ2-5; TRBD1 matches at 11 bases. Germline V CDR1 and CDR2: GTSNPN, SVGIG (reference sequence). This CDR3 comprises 18 residues. V dropped 3 bases and J dropped 4; count of bases not matched to a gene: 16. CDR3 sequence reads: CAWSGWTGGLLTAETQYF. The CDR3 nucleotides are TGTGCCTGGAGCGGGTGGACAGGGGGCCTCCTCACCGCAGAGACCCAGTACTTC.

This clone showed up just once. The rearrangement joins TRBV6-5 to TRBJ2-7; TRBD1 matches 7 bases. The CDR3 is 14 amino acids. Trimming at V came to 6 bases and at J to 4 bases, leaving 9 bases not matched to a gene. Germline V gene data show CDR1 as MNHEY and CDR2 as SVGAGI. The CDR3, as DNA: TGTGCCAGCAGAGGGGGCCTCTACTCGTACGAGCAGTACTTC. Amino acid sequence: CASRGGLYSYEQYF.